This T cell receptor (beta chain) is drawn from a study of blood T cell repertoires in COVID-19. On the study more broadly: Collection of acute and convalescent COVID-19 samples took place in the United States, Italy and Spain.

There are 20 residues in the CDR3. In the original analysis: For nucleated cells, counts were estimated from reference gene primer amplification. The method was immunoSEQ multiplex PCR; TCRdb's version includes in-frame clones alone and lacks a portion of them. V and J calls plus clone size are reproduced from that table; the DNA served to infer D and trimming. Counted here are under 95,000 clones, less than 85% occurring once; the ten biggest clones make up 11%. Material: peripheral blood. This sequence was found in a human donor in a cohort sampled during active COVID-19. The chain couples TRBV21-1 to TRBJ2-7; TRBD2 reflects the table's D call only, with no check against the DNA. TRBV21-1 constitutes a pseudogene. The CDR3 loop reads CASSIPMRLAGARSSYEQYF. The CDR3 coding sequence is TGTGCCAGCAGCATCCCAATGAGACTAGCGGGAGCCCGGAGCTCCTACGAGCAGTACTTC.